This passage covers 22 T cell receptor beta chains from one sample sequenced in a study of T cells after posttransplantation cyclophosphamide. This table comes from immunoSEQ multiplex PCR, and its TCRdb copy is limited to in-frame clones, with some not included. The profile shows approximately 47,000 clones, around 94% of them singletons. The sample comprised PBMCs. Source of these receptors: a woman between 45 and 60 years old in good health and a related stem cell transplant donor.

The genes are TRBV5-1 and TRBJ1-2; D may be TRBD1 (6 bases). The ends were cut back, 4 bases at V and 8 bases at J, with 15 bases in the middle. CDR3 size: 13 residues. Germline V gene sequence: CDR1 SGHRS, CDR2 YFSETQ. The CDR3 DNA reads TGCGCCAGCAGCATGGACAGAGTGGGCGGCTACACCTTC. Its protein product is CASSMDRVGGYTF.

The chain combines TRBV6-5 with TRBJ2-1; tentatively, D is TRBD2 (6 bases). Between the trimmed V and J ends, which lost 8 bases and 0 bases, there was a span of 11 bases. This CDR3 region has 14 residues. Germline CDR1 is MNHEY and CDR2 is SVGAGI. In nucleotides, the CDR3 is TGTGCCAGCTACGAGGGAGGCTCCTACAATGAGCAGTTCTTC. Translating it yields CASYEGGSYNEQFF.

The CDR3 coding sequence is TGTGCCACCAATATCCGGGGAAATGAAAAACTGTTTTTT. This translates into CATNIRGNEKLFF. The V call is TRBV15, the J call TRBJ1-4; D gene ambiguous. The CDR3 loop spans 13 amino acids. From germline, CDR1 is LNHNV and CDR2 YYDKDF (reference sequence). V lost 7 bases and J lost 5, with 11 bases in between.

V and J are TRBV27 and TRBJ1-1; D unresolved. Germline V gene lookup returns CDR1 MNHEY and CDR2 SMNVEV (reference sequence). V shed 1 base and J shed 3 bases, with 18 bases lying between them. This CDR3 region has 17 residues. CDR3 in amino acids: CASSLFGFGVEDTEAFF. CDR3 nucleotide sequence: TGTGCCAGCAGTTTATTTGGGTTCGGGGTTGAAGACACTGAAGCTTTCTTT.

Regarding this clone: The sample contains more than one DNA sequence encoding this CDR3. The chain links TRBV27 to TRBJ2-7, with D perhaps matching TRBD1 (6 bases). Germline loops: CDR1 MNHEY, CDR2 SMNVEV (reference sequence). V was trimmed by 2 bases and J by 1 base, leaving 6 bases between them. The CDR3 is made up of 13 amino acids. CDR3 nucleotide sequence: TGTGCCAGCAGTTTAGGACAGTCCTACGAGCAGTACTTC. It encodes CASSLGQSYEQYF.

This sequence joins TRBV7-6 and TRBJ1-1; TRBD1 matches 10 bases. Per the germline V gene, CDR1 is SGHVS and CDR2 is FNYEAQ. This CDR3 has 16 residues. Trimming removed 5 bases from V and 8 bases from J; junction bases left unmatched: 14. CDR3 sequence: CASSPYGQGGIIEAFF. The CDR3 DNA is TGTGCCAGCAGCCCTTATGGACAGGGGGGGATAATAGAAGCTTTCTTT.

In this sample, this clone turned up once. J is TRBJ1-4 and V is TRBV15, with a weak D call TRBD1 (5 bases). Germline values: CDR1 LNHNV, CDR2 YYDKDF (reference sequence). Trimming removed 2 bases at V and 7 bases at J, with 11 bases between. The length of the CDR3 is 14 residues. The DNA of the CDR3 is TGTGCCACCAGCAGACAGCCCGGGGGTGAAAAACTGTTTTTT. This encodes CATSRQPGGEKLFF.

The chain carries TRBV6-1 and TRBJ1-1, with 7 bases matching TRBD1. Per the germline V gene, CDR1 is MNHNS and CDR2 is SASEGT. CDR3 length: 13 residues. V shed 6 bases and J 4 bases; nucleotides not matched to a gene: 5. CDR3 in amino acids: CASRATGFTEAFF. The CDR3 region has the DNA TGTGCCAGCAGAGCGACAGGGTTCACTGAAGCTTTCTTT.

This clone is a singleton in its sample. The V call is TRBV30, the J call TRBJ2-3, with 7 nucleotides matching TRBD1. CDR3 length equals 14 residues. V lost 0 bases to trimming and J lost 1 base; unmatched junction nucleotides: 1. Germline V gene sequence: CDR1 GTSNPN, CDR2 SVGIG (reference sequence). The CDR3 is CAWSVTGGTDTQYF. The CDR3 DNA is TGTGCCTGGAGTGTAACAGGGGGCACAGATACGCAGTATTTT.

This clone turned up a few times. This chain uses TRBV7-2 with TRBJ1-1; 7 nucleotides align to TRBD1. The germline V gene encodes CDR1 SGHTA and CDR2 FQGNSA. There are 14 residues in the CDR3. V gave up 4 bases and J gave up 3 bases; unmatched junction bases: 5. The CDR3 coding sequence is TGTGCCAGCAGCTCAGTTGACAGGGACACTGAAGCTTTCTTT. Translating gives CASSSVDRDTEAFF.

The gene calls are TRBV5-1 and TRBJ1-5; TRBD1 aligns across 8 bases. The CDR3 is made up of 16 amino acids. After removal of 0 bases from V and 4 bases from J, the junction contained 6 bases not matched to a gene. Germline V gene data show CDR1 as SGHRS and CDR2 as YFSETQ. The CDR3 DNA sequence: TGCGCCAGCAGCTTGGGCCAGGGGGCCTGGAATCAGCCCCAGCATTTT. This translates into CASSLGQGAWNQPQHF. Variable domain in full (rest from reference TRBV5-1 and TRBJ1-5): KAGVTQTPRYLIKTRGQQVTLSCSPISGHRSVSWYQQTPGQGLQFLFEYFSETQRNKGNFPGRFSGRQFSNSRSEMNVSTLELGDSALYLCASSLGQGAWNQPQHFGDGTRLSIL.

The V call is TRBV9, the J call TRBJ1-6, with TRBD1 matching over 8 bases. V lost 4 bases to trimming and J lost 9 bases; unmatched junction nucleotides: 9. Looked up from germline, CDR1 is SGDLS and CDR2 is YYNGEE. CDR3 length: 15 amino acids. The CDR3 DNA reads as TGTGCCAGCAGCACCCAGGACAGGGTAGGTTCACCCCTCCACTTT. Protein sequence: CASSTQDRVGSPLHF. Looking up the rest from reference TRBV9 and TRBJ1-6 gives the full variable domain: DSGVTQTPKHLITATGQRVTLRCSPRSGDLSVYWYQQSLDQGLQFLIQYYNGEERAKGNILERFSAQQFPDLHSELNLSSLELGDSALYFCASSTQDRVGSPLHFGNGTRLTVT.

This chain links TRBV5-1 with TRBJ1-2; 7 nucleotides match TRBD1. The V gene's germline CDR1 is SGHRS and CDR2 YFSETQ. V dropped 0 bases and J dropped 1; count of bases not matched to a gene: 0. This CDR3 region has 14 residues. CDR3 coding DNA: TGCGCCAGCAGCTTGGGGGACAGTAACTATGGCTACACCTTC. Its translation is CASSLGDSNYGYTF.

V and J are TRBV15 and TRBJ1-1; no clear D gene. Germline V gene sequence: CDR1 LNHNV, CDR2 YYDKDF (reference sequence). The CDR3 consists of 10 residues. Trimming pared 5 bases from V and 9 bases from J, leaving 7 bases between. DNA for the CDR3: TGTGCCACCAGCGGGCAGAAAGCTTTCTTT. This encodes CATSGQKAFF.

The rearrangement links TRBV5-1 to TRBJ2-1; D call uncertain. This CDR3 comprises 15 residues. Germline loops: CDR1 SGHRS, CDR2 YFSETQ. V shed 0 bases and J shed 3 bases, with 10 bases lying between them. CDR3 nucleotide sequence: TGCGCCAGCAGCTTGGGCCAGATCCACTACAATGAGCAGTTCTTC. This translates into CASSLGQIHYNEQFF. Looking up the rest from reference TRBV5-1 and TRBJ2-1 gives the full variable domain: KAGVTQTPRYLIKTRGQQVTLSCSPISGHRSVSWYQQTPGQGLQFLFEYFSETQRNKGNFPGRFSGRQFSNSRSEMNVSTLELGDSALYLCASSLGQIHYNEQFFGPGTRLTVL.

The V gene is TRBV11-2, the J gene TRBJ1-1, with TRBD1 identical over 10 bases. Germline loops: CDR1 SGHAT, CDR2 FQNNGV. V trimming: 4 bases; J trimming: 0 bases; junction bases outside the gene matches: 5. This CDR3 region has 16 residues. The CDR3 loop reads CASSWEGQGLNTEAFF. CDR3 sequence (DNA): TGTGCCAGCAGCTGGGAGGGACAGGGGTTGAACACTGAAGCTTTCTTT.

J is TRBJ2-5 and V is TRBV5-1; 12 bases match TRBD2. The CDR3 loop spans 20 amino acids. V was pared by 1 base and J by 2 bases, with 15 bases of the junction left unmatched. The germline V gene has CDR1 SGHRS and CDR2 YFSETQ. Written as DNA, the CDR3 is TGCGCCAGCAGCTTGATGTATGGAGGGTTGCTAGCGGGAGGGCAAGAGACCCAGTACTTC. Translated, it gives CASSLMYGGLLAGGQETQYF.

The V call is TRBV29-1, the J call TRBJ2-2; 10 nucleotides line up with TRBD1. Trimming removed 7 bases from V and 3 bases from J; junction bases left unmatched: 2. This CDR3 is built from 13 residues. The V gene's germline CDR1 is SQVTM and CDR2 ANQGSEA. CDR3 in DNA: TGCAGCGCTGGGACAGGGGACACCGGGGAGCTGTTTTTT. It encodes CSAGTGDTGELFF.

The rearrangement links TRBV5-6 to TRBJ2-1; TRBD2 agrees at 16 bases. V was clipped by 4 bases and J by 1 base; unmatched bases: 8. CDR1 SGHDT and CDR2 YYEEEE come from the germline V gene. CDR3 length: 19 residues. CDR3 sequence: CASSGGTSGRAVSYNEQFF. The CDR3 coding sequence is TGTGCCAGCAGCGGGGGGACTAGCGGGAGGGCTGTGTCCTACAATGAGCAGTTCTTC.

The J gene is TRBJ2-7, the V gene TRBV19, with TRBD1 matching 7 bases. The CDR3 runs 15 residues. With 4 bases clipped from V and 6 bases from J, the junction kept 12 bases outside the gene matches. The germline CDR1 and CDR2 sequences are LNHDA and SQIVND (reference sequence). The CDR3 is CASSTRQGPLSEQYF. CDR3 DNA sequence: TGTGCCAGTAGTACTCGACAGGGCCCTCTTAGCGAGCAGTACTTC.

The chain is built from TRBV2 and TRBJ2-7, with TRBD2 matching over 8 bases. CDR3 length: 17 amino acids. Germline loops: CDR1 SNHLY, CDR2 FYNNEI. The trim removed 0 bases at V and 5 bases at J, leaving 12 bases unmatched. The chain's CDR3 is CASSEAISGTSEDEQYF. The CDR3 DNA sequence: TGTGCCAGCAGTGAAGCGATTAGCGGGACCTCCGAGGACGAGCAGTACTTC.

V gene TRBV4-1 combines with J gene TRBJ2-7; D is ambiguous. The CDR3 extends over 15 amino acids. Trimming took off 0 bases at V and 0 bases at J, with 9 bases between the two ends. Germline-derived CDR1 and CDR2 are MGHRA and YSYEKL. The CDR3 spells CASSQDQAVSYEQYF. CDR3 sequence (DNA): TGCGCCAGCAGCCAAGATCAGGCAGTCTCCTACGAGCAGTACTTC.